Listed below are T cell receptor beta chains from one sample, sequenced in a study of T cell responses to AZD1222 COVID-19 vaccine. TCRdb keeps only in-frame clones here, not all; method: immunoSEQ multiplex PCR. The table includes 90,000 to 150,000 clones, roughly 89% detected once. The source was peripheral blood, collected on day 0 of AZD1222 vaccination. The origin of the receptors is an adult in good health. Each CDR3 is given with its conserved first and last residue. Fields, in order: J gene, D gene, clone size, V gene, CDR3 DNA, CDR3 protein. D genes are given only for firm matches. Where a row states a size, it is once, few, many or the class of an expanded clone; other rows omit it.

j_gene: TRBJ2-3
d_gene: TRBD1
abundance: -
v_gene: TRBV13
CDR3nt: TGTGCCAGCAGCTTAAGACAGGGGCCCACAGATACGCAGTATTTT
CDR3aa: CASSLRQGPTDTQYF

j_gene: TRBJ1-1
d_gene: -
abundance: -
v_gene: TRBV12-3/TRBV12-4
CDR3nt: TGTGCCAGCAGCCGGGGACTACAACTAAGAGCTTTCTTT
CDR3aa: CASSRGLQLRAFF

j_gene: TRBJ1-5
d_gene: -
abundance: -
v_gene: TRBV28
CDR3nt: TGTGCCAGCAGTTTGCCGGGGGGGCATCAGCCCCAGCATTTT
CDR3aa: CASSLPGGHQPQHF

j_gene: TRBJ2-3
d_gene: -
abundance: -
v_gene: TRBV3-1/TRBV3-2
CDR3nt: TGTGCCAGCAGCCAATTAAACACAGATACGCAGTATTTT
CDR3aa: CASSQLNTDTQYF

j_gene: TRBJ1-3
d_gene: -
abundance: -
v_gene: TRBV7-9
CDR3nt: TGTGCCAGCAGCCTTAGCCAGTCTACGAGCTCTGGAAACACCATATATTTT
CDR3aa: CASSLSQSTSSGNTIYF

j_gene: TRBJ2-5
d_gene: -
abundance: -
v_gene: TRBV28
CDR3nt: TGTGCCAGCAGTTTATCCCTCTCTCAAGAGACCCAGTACTTC
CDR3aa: CASSLSLSQETQYF

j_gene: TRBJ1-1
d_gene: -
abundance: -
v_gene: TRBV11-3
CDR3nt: TGTGCCAGCAGCTTGACAGCCCGGGCTGAAGCTTTCTTT
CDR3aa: CASSLTARAEAFF

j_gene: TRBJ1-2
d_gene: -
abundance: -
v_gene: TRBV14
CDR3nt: TGTGCCAGCAGCCAAGAAAGTGGCTACACCTTC
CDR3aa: CASSQESGYTF

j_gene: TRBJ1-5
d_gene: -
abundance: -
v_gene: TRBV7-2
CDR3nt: TGTGCCAGCAGCTCCGCAACAGTTAGCAATCAGCCCCAGCATTTT
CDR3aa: CASSSATVSNQPQHF

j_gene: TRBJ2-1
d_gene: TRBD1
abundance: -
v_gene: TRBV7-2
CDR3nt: TGTGCCAGCAGCCCCAGAGGGACAGGGTTCAATGAGCAGTTCTTC
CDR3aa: CASSPRGTGFNEQFF

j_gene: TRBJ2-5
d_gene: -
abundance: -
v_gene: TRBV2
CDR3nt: TGTGCCAGCAGTGCTTTCGTCAGCGGCCAAGAGACCCAGTACTTC
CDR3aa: CASSAFVSGQETQYF

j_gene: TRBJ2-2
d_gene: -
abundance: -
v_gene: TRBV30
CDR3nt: TGTGCCTGGAGCGGCAGCGGGGAGCTGTTTTTT
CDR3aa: CAWSGSGELFF

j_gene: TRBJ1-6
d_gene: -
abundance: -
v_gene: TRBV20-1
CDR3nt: TGCAGTGCTAGTCCCCGCGGGGAAAATTCACCCCTCCACTTT
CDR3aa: CSASPRGENSPLHF

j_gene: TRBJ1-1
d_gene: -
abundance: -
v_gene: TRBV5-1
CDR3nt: TGCGCCAGCAGCTTGGAAATAAGGGGAAAGCGGATGAACACTGAAGCTTTCTTT
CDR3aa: CASSLEIRGKRMNTEAFF

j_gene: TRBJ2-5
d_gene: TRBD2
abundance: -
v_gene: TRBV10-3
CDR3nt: TGTGCCATCGCCCCGGGGGGACCAGAGACCCAGTACTTC
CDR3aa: CAIAPGGPETQYF

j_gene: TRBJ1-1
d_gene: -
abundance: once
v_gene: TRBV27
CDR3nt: TGTGCCAGCGGGTTTTTGGGCACTGAAGCTTTCTTT
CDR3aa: CASGFLGTEAFF

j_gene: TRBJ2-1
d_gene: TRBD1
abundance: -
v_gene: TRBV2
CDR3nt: TGTGCCAGCATTCGGGACAGGGACTTTGAGCAGTTCTTC
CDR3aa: CASIRDRDFEQFF

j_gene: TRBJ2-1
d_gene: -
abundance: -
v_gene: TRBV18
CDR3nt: TGTGCCAGCTCACCAGTATACAGCTACAATGAGCAGTTCTTC
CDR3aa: CASSPVYSYNEQFF

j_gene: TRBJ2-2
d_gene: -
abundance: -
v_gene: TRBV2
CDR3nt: TGTGCCAGCACTTGGGGGTTCACCGGGGAGCTGTTTTTT
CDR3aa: CASTWGFTGELFF

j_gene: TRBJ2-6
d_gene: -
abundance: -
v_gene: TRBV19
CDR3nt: TGTGCCAGTACTAAGTCCCCTGGGGCCTCTGGGGCCAACGTCCTGACTTTC
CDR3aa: CASTKSPGASGANVLTF

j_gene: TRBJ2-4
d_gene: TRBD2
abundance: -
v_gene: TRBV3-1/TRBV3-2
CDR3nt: TGTGCCAGCAGCCCGGGTCTAGCGGGGGGGTGGGAAAACATTCAGTACTTC
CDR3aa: CASSPGLAGGWENIQYF

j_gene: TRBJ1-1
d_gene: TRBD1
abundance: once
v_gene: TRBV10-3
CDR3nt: TGTGCCATCAGGACAGGGACAATGAACACTGAAGCTTTCTTT
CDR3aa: CAIRTGTMNTEAFF

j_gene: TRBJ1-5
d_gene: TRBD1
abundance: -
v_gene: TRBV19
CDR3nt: TGTGCCAGTAGTTTAGACAGGGGGCTTCAGCCCCAGCATTTT
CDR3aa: CASSLDRGLQPQHF

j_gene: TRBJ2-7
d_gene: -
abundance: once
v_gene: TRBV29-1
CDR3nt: TGCAGCGTGACGGACAGCTACGAGCAGTACTTC
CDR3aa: CSVTDSYEQYF

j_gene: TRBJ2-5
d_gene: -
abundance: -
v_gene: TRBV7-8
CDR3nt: TGTGCCAGCAGCTTCCTCCAAGAGACCCAGTACTTC
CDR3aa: CASSFLQETQYF

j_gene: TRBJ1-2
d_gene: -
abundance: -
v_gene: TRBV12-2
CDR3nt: TGTGCAAGTCGCGAGGACAGGGGCTATGGCTACACCTTC
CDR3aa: CASREDRGYGYTF

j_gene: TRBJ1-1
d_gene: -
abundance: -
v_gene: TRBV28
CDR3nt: TGTGCCAGCAGCCAACAAGTCATGAACACTGAAGCTTTCTTT
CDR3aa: CASSQQVMNTEAFF

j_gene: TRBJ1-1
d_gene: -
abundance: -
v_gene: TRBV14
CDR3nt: TGTGCCAGCAGCCAATATATGGTCAGTGAAGCTTTCTTT
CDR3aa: CASSQYMVSEAFF

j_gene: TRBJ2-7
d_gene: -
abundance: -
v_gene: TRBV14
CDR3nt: TGTGCCAGCAGCCATTTCGTCGAGCAGTACTTC
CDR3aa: CASSHFVEQYF

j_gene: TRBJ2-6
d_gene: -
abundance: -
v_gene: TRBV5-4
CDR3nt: TGTGCCAGCAGCTTTAACTCTGGGGCCAACGTCCTGACTTTC
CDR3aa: CASSFNSGANVLTF

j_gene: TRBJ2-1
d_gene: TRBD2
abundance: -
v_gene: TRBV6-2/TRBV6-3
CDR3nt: TGTGCCAGCAGTTTAACTAGCGGGAGCCCCCAACCATACAATGAGCAGTTCTTC
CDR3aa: CASSLTSGSPQPYNEQFF

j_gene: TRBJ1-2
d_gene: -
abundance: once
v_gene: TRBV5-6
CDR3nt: TGTGCCAGCAGTTCTGGGGCAGGGTCTGGCTACACCTTC
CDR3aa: CASSSGAGSGYTF